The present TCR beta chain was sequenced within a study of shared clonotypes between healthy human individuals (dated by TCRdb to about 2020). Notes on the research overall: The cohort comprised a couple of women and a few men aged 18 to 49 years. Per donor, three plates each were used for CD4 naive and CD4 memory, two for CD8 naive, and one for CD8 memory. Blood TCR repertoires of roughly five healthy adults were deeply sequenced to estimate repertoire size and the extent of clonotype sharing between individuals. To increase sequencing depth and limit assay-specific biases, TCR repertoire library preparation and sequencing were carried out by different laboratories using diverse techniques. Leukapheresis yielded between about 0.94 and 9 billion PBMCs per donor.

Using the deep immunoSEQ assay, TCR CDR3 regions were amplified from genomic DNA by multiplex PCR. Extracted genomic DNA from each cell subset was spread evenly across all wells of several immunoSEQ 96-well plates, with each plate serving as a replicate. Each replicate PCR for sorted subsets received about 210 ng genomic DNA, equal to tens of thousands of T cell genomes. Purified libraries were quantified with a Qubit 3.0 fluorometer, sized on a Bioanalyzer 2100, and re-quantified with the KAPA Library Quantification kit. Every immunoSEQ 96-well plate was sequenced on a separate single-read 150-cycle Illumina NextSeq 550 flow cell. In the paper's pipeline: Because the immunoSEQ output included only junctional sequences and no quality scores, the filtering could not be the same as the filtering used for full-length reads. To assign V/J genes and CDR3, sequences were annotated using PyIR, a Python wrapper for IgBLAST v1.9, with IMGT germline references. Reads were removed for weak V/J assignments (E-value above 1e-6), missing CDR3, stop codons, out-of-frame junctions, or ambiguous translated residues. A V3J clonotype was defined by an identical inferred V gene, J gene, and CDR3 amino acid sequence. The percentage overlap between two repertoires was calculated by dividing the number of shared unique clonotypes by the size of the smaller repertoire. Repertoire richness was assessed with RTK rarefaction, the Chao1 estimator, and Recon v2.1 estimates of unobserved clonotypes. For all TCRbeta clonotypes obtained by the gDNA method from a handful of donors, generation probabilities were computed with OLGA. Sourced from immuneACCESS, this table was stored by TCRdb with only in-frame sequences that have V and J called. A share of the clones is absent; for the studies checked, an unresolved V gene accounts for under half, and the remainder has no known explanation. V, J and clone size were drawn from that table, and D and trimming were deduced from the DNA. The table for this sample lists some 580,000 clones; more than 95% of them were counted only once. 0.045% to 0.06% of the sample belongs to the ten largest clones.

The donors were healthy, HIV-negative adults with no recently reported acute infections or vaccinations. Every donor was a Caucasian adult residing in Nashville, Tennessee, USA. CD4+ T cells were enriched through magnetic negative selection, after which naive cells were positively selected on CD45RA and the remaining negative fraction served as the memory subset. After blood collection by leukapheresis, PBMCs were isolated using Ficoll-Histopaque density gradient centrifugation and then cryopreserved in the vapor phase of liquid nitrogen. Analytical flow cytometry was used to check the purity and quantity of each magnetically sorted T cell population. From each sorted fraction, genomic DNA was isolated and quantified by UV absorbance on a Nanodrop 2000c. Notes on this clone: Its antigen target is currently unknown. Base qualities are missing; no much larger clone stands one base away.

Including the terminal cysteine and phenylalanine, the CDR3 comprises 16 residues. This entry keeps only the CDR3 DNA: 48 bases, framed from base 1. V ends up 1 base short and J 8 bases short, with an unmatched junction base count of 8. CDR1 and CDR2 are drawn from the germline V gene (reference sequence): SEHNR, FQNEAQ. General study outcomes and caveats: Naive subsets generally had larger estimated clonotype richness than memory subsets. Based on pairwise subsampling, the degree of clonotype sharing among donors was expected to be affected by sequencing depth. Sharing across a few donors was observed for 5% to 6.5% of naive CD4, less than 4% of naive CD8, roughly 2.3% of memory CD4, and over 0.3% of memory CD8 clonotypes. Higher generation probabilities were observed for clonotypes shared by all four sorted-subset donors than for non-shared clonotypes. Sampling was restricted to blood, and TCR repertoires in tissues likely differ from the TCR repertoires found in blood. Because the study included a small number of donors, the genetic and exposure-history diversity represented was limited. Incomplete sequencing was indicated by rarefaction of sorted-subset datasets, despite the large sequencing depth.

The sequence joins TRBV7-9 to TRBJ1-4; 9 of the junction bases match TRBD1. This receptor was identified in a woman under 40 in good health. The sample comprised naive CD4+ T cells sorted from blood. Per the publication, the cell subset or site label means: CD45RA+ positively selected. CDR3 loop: CASSLDPRQGGEKLFF. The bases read TGTGCCAGCAGCTTAGATCCCCGACAGGGGGGAGAAAAACTGTTTTTT.